This TCR beta chain was obtained from a study of blood T cells in healthy people across ages. This clonotype was counted only a few times. Germline V gene sequence: CDR1 MNHEY, CDR2 SMNVEV (reference sequence). V shed 6 bases, J shed 7 bases, and the junction held 13 bases outside the gene matches. This CDR3 has 15 amino acids. A second roughly 6 to 11 cycle PCR used barcoded and J-beta primers. Via MiXCR, TCRdb re-called the 5' RACE reads, giving one row per CDR3 protein. Here the sample spans under 1,100,000 distinct CDR3 sequences, approximately 25% being singletons. The sample was also linked to a second study, of T cells of mothers and their children. That work contributes: Sample barcodes plus 2-4 random nucleotides came from the M1S primer.

The chain employs TRBV27 and TRBJ2-7; 9 nucleotides agree with TRBD1. The TCR originated in a girl aged 2 to 10 in good health. Sample: blood. CDR3 nucleotides: TGTGCCAGCAGCCAAGGACAGGGGCCCTTAGAAGAGCAGTACTTC. Translated: CASSQGQGPLEEQYF.